This T cell receptor beta chain was recovered during a study of blood T cell repertoires in COVID-19 (dated by TCRdb to the early 2020s). About the full investigation: Collaborator samples came from the United States, Italy and Spain and covered acute and convalescent phases of COVID-19. The material from the prospective study consisted of cDNA or gDNA derived from T cells, B-cell-depleted T cells, or PBMCs. Subjects who had been exposed to COVID-19, were actively infected with it, or had recovered from it provided the deeply sampled blood TCRbeta repertoires that made up the dataset. The repertoires were made available in a free public database intended to serve as a resource for research on the immune response to SARS-CoV-2. Samples were obtained from the ongoing ImmuneRACE study (first 160 participants) and from 1,254 subjects provided by 6 global collaborators. Sample metadata almost always included a de-identified subject ID, COVID-19 status, age in years and sex. HLA class I and class II types, where available, came from metadata supplied by the sample provider rather than from assay-based typing.

V is cut back by 2 bases and J by 15 bases, with 6 bases in the junction unmatched. Taken from the germline V gene, the CDR1 and CDR2 loops are MDHEN and SYDVKM. From the cysteine up to the phenylalanine, the CDR3 has a length of 14 residues. The kept DNA is CDR3 alone, 42 bases in frame from the first base. This clone has only one observation. Its target antigen remains unknown. Per-base qualities were not stored, and no clone one base away is much larger. The immunoSEQ Assay, a bias-controlled multiplex PCR, was used to amplify TCRbeta CDR3 regions from genomic DNA. Per the authors' processing: The number of nucleated cells in each sample was estimated from the amplification of reference gene primers within the assay. Sequence reads were collapsed and filtered to measure the absolute abundance of every unique TCRbeta CDR3 rearrangement. For each sample, productive Simpson clonality was calculated by taking the square root of Simpson's diversity index across productive rearrangements. This is the immuneACCESS table as TCRdb keeps it, with only in-frame sequences that have V and J called. A part of the clones is gone; compared with another copy, unresolved V genes explain less than half, and the rest is unexplained. The V and J calls and clone size come from that table; D and trimming were worked out from the DNA. The sample table contains about 130,000 clones; only one count was recorded for about 82% of them. Clones ranked in the top ten supply 5% to 6.5% of the sample.

Collaborating institutions collected whole blood in K2EDTA tubes following their own protocols. Collaborator samples were shipped for TCRbeta analysis as frozen whole blood, isolated PBMCs, or DNA extracted from either sample type. On the study overall, not on this receptor specifically: How much clinical and demographic metadata was included differed by source and by participant, and the metadata was provided uncurated.

The specimen was peripheral blood. Recombination connected TRBV28 to TRBJ2-1, with TRBD2 matching 14 junction bases. This sequence was found in a human donor in a cohort sampled during active COVID-19. The DNA sequence is TGTGCCAGCAGTTTAGGGACTAGCGGGAGTTTACTGTTCTTC. It specifies CASSLGTSGSLLFF.